A selection of T cell receptor beta chains follows, all from one sample in a study of OX40 agonist ivuxolimab in advanced cancers. Clones were read by immunoSEQ multiplex PCR, and TCRdb kept only the in-frame ones, dropping some. The table has some 80,000 clones, 85% to 90% seen once. The sequenced sample was CD4+ or CD8+ T cells sorted from blood, obtained in a trial of the OX40 agonist ivuxolimab. These receptors were collected from an adult with an advanced solid tumor such as melanoma, head and neck, liver or kidney cancer. The CDR3 runs from the conserved cysteine through the conserved F or W. A D gene is named only where the DNA matches it firmly. Clone size is given for some rows only: seen once, a few or many times, or a class if the clone is expanded.

clone_size: NA; d_call: NA; v_call: TRBV5-1; j_call: TRBJ2-2; cdr3_aa: CASSKLDRADNTGELFF; cdr3_nt: TGCGCCAGCAGCAAGCTTGACAGAGCTGATAACACCGGGGAGCTGTTTTTT
clone_size: NA; d_call: TRBD1; v_call: TRBV5-5; j_call: TRBJ1-1; cdr3_aa: CASSPERGGTGGENTEAFF; cdr3_nt: TGTGCCAGCAGCCCCGAGAGGGGTGGGACAGGGGGCGAGAACACTGAAGCTTTCTTT
clone_size: NA; d_call: NA; v_call: TRBV6-1; j_call: TRBJ1-2; cdr3_aa: CASTGWGGNYGYTF; cdr3_nt: TGTGCCAGCACCGGGTGGGGCGGTAACTATGGCTACACCTTC
clone_size: NA; d_call: TRBD1; v_call: TRBV28; j_call: TRBJ1-2; cdr3_aa: CASSRDRGRSGYTF; cdr3_nt: TGTGCCAGCAGTCGGGACAGGGGTCGAAGTGGCTACACCTTC
clone_size: NA; d_call: TRBD2; v_call: TRBV4-2; j_call: TRBJ2-1; cdr3_aa: CASSQDSALGLADYNEQFF; cdr3_nt: TGTGCCAGCAGCCAAGATAGTGCCCTCGGACTAGCGGACTACAATGAGCAGTTCTTC
clone_size: NA; d_call: NA; v_call: TRBV6-1; j_call: TRBJ2-5; cdr3_aa: CASSEHAGAQETQYF; cdr3_nt: TGTGCCAGCAGTGAACATGCAGGGGCCCAAGAGACCCAGTACTTC
clone_size: NA; d_call: NA; v_call: TRBV19; j_call: TRBJ1-5; cdr3_aa: CASSIVRGPNQPQHF; cdr3_nt: TGTGCCAGTAGTATAGTCCGGGGTCCTAATCAGCCCCAGCATTTT
clone_size: NA; d_call: TRBD1; v_call: TRBV19; j_call: TRBJ1-6; cdr3_aa: CASLDRGSYNSPLHF; cdr3_nt: TGTGCCAGTTTGGACAGGGGCTCCTATAATTCACCCCTCCACTTT
clone_size: NA; d_call: NA; v_call: TRBV28; j_call: TRBJ1-6; cdr3_aa: CASSSTGHGNSPLHF; cdr3_nt: TGTGCCAGCAGTTCCACCGGGCATGGGAATTCACCCCTCCACTTT
clone_size: NA; d_call: NA; v_call: TRBV5-8; j_call: TRBJ1-5; cdr3_aa: CASSPGQPHQPQHF; cdr3_nt: TGTGCCAGCAGCCCCGGACAGCCCCATCAGCCCCAGCATTTT
clone_size: few; d_call: NA; v_call: TRBV30; j_call: TRBJ2-7; cdr3_aa: CAWSVNLQNEQYF; cdr3_nt: TGTGCCTGGAGTGTGAACTTACAGAACGAGCAGTACTTC
clone_size: NA; d_call: TRBD1; v_call: TRBV19; j_call: TRBJ1-2; cdr3_aa: CASSIPRDSYGYTF; cdr3_nt: TGTGCCAGTAGTATTCCCCGGGACAGCTATGGCTACACCTTC
clone_size: NA; d_call: NA; v_call: TRBV10-3; j_call: TRBJ1-1; cdr3_aa: CAISGRGGADTEAFF; cdr3_nt: TGTGCCATCAGTGGACGGGGGGGGGCGGACACTGAAGCTTTCTTT
clone_size: NA; d_call: NA; v_call: TRBV9; j_call: TRBJ1-2; cdr3_aa: CASSVDLVSQGYTF; cdr3_nt: TGTGCCAGCAGCGTAGATTTAGTTTCTCAAGGCTACACCTTC
clone_size: NA; d_call: NA; v_call: TRBV18; j_call: TRBJ1-3; cdr3_aa: CASSPDRTLNTIYF; cdr3_nt: TGTGCCAGCTCACCCGACAGGACGCTCAACACCATATATTTT
clone_size: NA; d_call: NA; v_call: TRBV19; j_call: TRBJ1-1; cdr3_aa: CASSIDARTLGTEAFF; cdr3_nt: TGTGCCAGTAGTATAGACGCCAGGACCCTTGGGACTGAAGCTTTCTTT
clone_size: NA; d_call: NA; v_call: TRBV11-2; j_call: TRBJ1-1; cdr3_aa: CASSNSRTANTEAFF; cdr3_nt: TGTGCCAGCAGCAACTCAAGGACAGCGAACACTGAAGCTTTCTTT
clone_size: NA; d_call: NA; v_call: TRBV30; j_call: TRBJ1-5; cdr3_aa: CAWSVVGSYQPQHF; cdr3_nt: TGTGCCTGGAGTGTCGTAGGGTCCTATCAGCCCCAGCATTTT
clone_size: NA; d_call: NA; v_call: TRBV10-3; j_call: TRBJ2-7; cdr3_aa: CAISLAREQYF; cdr3_nt: TGTGCCATCAGCCTAGCGCGGGAGCAGTACTTC
clone_size: NA; d_call: NA; v_call: TRBV2; j_call: TRBJ2-3; cdr3_aa: CASRAGRTQYF; cdr3_nt: TGTGCCAGCAGGGCTGGGCGGACGCAGTATTTT
clone_size: once; d_call: NA; v_call: TRBV6-5; j_call: TRBJ1-2; cdr3_aa: CASSLRGNYGYTF; cdr3_nt: TGTGCCAGCAGTCTCCGGGGGAACTATGGCTACACCTTC
clone_size: NA; d_call: NA; v_call: TRBV7-8; j_call: TRBJ2-7; cdr3_aa: CATRDRPSSYEQYF; cdr3_nt: TGTGCCACCCGTGACAGACCCAGCTCCTACGAGCAGTACTTC
clone_size: NA; d_call: NA; v_call: TRBV29-1; j_call: TRBJ2-6; cdr3_aa: CSVKQSSGANVLTF; cdr3_nt: TGCAGCGTTAAGCAGAGCTCTGGGGCCAACGTCCTGACTTTC
clone_size: NA; d_call: NA; v_call: TRBV2; j_call: TRBJ2-2; cdr3_aa: CVSRTQMTGELFF; cdr3_nt: TGTGTCAGCAGAACACAGATGACCGGGGAGCTGTTTTTT
clone_size: NA; d_call: TRBD1; v_call: TRBV18; j_call: TRBJ1-2; cdr3_aa: CASSPGDRRGYTF; cdr3_nt: TGTGCCAGCTCACCCGGGGACAGAAGAGGCTACACCTTC
clone_size: NA; d_call: TRBD1; v_call: TRBV7-9; j_call: TRBJ1-2; cdr3_aa: CASSLAWDRDNYGYTF; cdr3_nt: TGTGCCAGCAGCTTAGCCTGGGACAGGGATAACTATGGCTACACCTTC
clone_size: NA; d_call: TRBD2; v_call: TRBV7-6; j_call: TRBJ2-1; cdr3_aa: CASSLGLAGVDEQFF; cdr3_nt: TGTGCCAGCAGCTTAGGGCTAGCGGGGGTGGATGAGCAGTTCTTC
clone_size: few; d_call: NA; v_call: TRBV5-1; j_call: TRBJ1-5; cdr3_aa: CASSPDSNQPQHF; cdr3_nt: TGCGCCAGCAGCCCGGACTCCAATCAGCCCCAGCATTTT
clone_size: NA; d_call: NA; v_call: TRBV27; j_call: TRBJ2-2; cdr3_aa: CASSLQDRTGELFF; cdr3_nt: TGTGCCAGCAGTTTGCAGGACCGCACCGGGGAGCTGTTTTTT
clone_size: NA; d_call: NA; v_call: TRBV6-1; j_call: TRBJ1-1; cdr3_aa: CASRFGWEDGGAFF; cdr3_nt: TGTGCCAGCAGGTTCGGGTGGGAGGACGGAGGAGCTTTCTTT
clone_size: NA; d_call: NA; v_call: TRBV7-2; j_call: TRBJ1-4; cdr3_aa: CASSSQPGSATNEKLFF; cdr3_nt: TGTGCCAGCAGCTCCCAGCCGGGGTCTGCAACTAATGAAAAACTGTTTTTT
clone_size: NA; d_call: NA; v_call: TRBV7-6; j_call: TRBJ2-7; cdr3_aa: CASSEGPGPLGQYF; cdr3_nt: TGTGCCAGCAGCGAAGGACCGGGACCGCTAGGGCAGTACTTC
clone_size: NA; d_call: TRBD2; v_call: TRBV6-5; j_call: TRBJ2-1; cdr3_aa: CASSRGREARDEQFF; cdr3_nt: TGTGCCAGCAGCCGCGGGCGGGAGGCCCGGGATGAGCAGTTCTTC
clone_size: NA; d_call: TRBD1; v_call: TRBV6-1; j_call: TRBJ2-3; cdr3_aa: CASHRDRSTDTQYF; cdr3_nt: TGTGCCAGCCACCGGGACAGGAGCACAGATACGCAGTATTTT
clone_size: NA; d_call: TRBD1; v_call: TRBV25-1; j_call: TRBJ1-4; cdr3_aa: CASSVTGDLEKLFF; cdr3_nt: TGTGCCAGCAGTGTGACAGGGGACCTCGAAAAACTGTTTTTT
clone_size: NA; d_call: NA; v_call: TRBV4-2; j_call: TRBJ2-1; cdr3_aa: CASSHVARASYNEQFF; cdr3_nt: TGTGCCAGCAGCCACGTTGCCAGGGCTTCCTACAATGAGCAGTTCTTC
clone_size: NA; d_call: NA; v_call: TRBV27; j_call: TRBJ1-1; cdr3_aa: CASSLSTPGWTEAFF; cdr3_nt: TGTGCCAGCAGTTTATCAACCCCCGGGTGGACTGAAGCTTTCTTT
clone_size: NA; d_call: TRBD2; v_call: TRBV30; j_call: TRBJ2-5; cdr3_aa: CAWTSGRETQYF; cdr3_nt: TGTGCCTGGACTAGCGGGAGAGAGACCCAGTACTTC
clone_size: NA; d_call: TRBD2; v_call: TRBV2; j_call: TRBJ2-5; cdr3_aa: CATRRGAGETQYF; cdr3_nt: TGTGCCACAAGGCGGGGGGCAGGAGAGACCCAGTACTTC
clone_size: once; d_call: TRBD2; v_call: TRBV2; j_call: TRBJ2-1; cdr3_aa: CASSVSLAGGRSSYNEQFF; cdr3_nt: TGTGCCAGCAGTGTCTCGCTAGCGGGGGGAAGGAGCTCCTACAATGAGCAGTTCTTC
clone_size: NA; d_call: NA; v_call: TRBV6-5; j_call: TRBJ1-2; cdr3_aa: CASSSGYGYTF; cdr3_nt: TGTGCCAGCAGTTCGGGGTATGGCTACACCTTC
clone_size: NA; d_call: NA; v_call: TRBV11-2; j_call: TRBJ2-7; cdr3_aa: CASSLGDEQYF; cdr3_nt: TGTGCCAGCAGCCTCGGGGACGAGCAGTACTTC
clone_size: NA; d_call: NA; v_call: TRBV7-2; j_call: TRBJ2-5; cdr3_aa: CASSLFRETQYF; cdr3_nt: TGTGCCAGCAGCTTATTCAGAGAGACCCAGTACTTC
clone_size: NA; d_call: NA; v_call: TRBV6-5; j_call: TRBJ1-5; cdr3_aa: CASRPDWNSNQPQHF; cdr3_nt: TGTGCCAGCAGACCCGACTGGAATAGCAATCAGCCCCAGCATTTT
clone_size: NA; d_call: TRBD1; v_call: TRBV7-2; j_call: TRBJ1-2; cdr3_aa: CASSSAPGQIAGYTF; cdr3_nt: TGTGCCAGCAGCTCGGCTCCGGGACAGATTGCCGGCTACACCTTC
clone_size: few; d_call: TRBD1; v_call: TRBV11-1; j_call: TRBJ1-1; cdr3_aa: CASSFGQGNTEAFF; cdr3_nt: TGTGCCAGCAGCTTCGGACAGGGCAACACTGAAGCTTTCTTT
clone_size: NA; d_call: TRBD1; v_call: TRBV27; j_call: TRBJ2-7; cdr3_aa: CASSQGQGTHEQYF; cdr3_nt: TGTGCCAGCAGTCAGGGACAGGGGACCCACGAGCAGTACTTC
clone_size: NA; d_call: TRBD2; v_call: TRBV27; j_call: TRBJ2-5; cdr3_aa: CASSSFGGGETQYF; cdr3_nt: TGTGCCAGCAGTTCGTTCGGCGGGGGTGAGACCCAGTACTTC
clone_size: NA; d_call: TRBD2; v_call: TRBV10-3; j_call: TRBJ2-5; cdr3_aa: CAISEEAGGPGDETQYF; cdr3_nt: TGTGCCATCAGTGAGGAGGCGGGAGGGCCGGGGGACGAGACCCAGTACTTC
clone_size: once; d_call: NA; v_call: TRBV5-1; j_call: TRBJ2-3; cdr3_aa: CASSWLVEDTQYF; cdr3_nt: TGCGCCAGCAGCTGGTTGGTAGAAGATACGCAGTATTTT
clone_size: NA; d_call: NA; v_call: TRBV7-2; j_call: TRBJ2-3; cdr3_aa: CASSPKGGWDTQYF; cdr3_nt: TGTGCCAGCAGCCCCAAGGGGGGCTGGGATACGCAGTATTTT
clone_size: NA; d_call: TRBD1; v_call: TRBV19; j_call: TRBJ2-7; cdr3_aa: CASSIEGQGSYEQYF; cdr3_nt: TGTGCCAGTAGTATAGAGGGACAGGGGTCCTACGAGCAGTACTTC
clone_size: NA; d_call: NA; v_call: TRBV6-1; j_call: TRBJ1-3; cdr3_aa: CASTLTDSGNTIYF; cdr3_nt: TGTGCCAGCACCCTGACAGACTCTGGAAACACCATATATTTT
clone_size: NA; d_call: NA; v_call: TRBV15; j_call: TRBJ1-5; cdr3_aa: CATSRARVQPQHF; cdr3_nt: TGTGCCACCAGCAGAGCCAGAGTTCAGCCCCAGCATTTT
clone_size: NA; d_call: NA; v_call: TRBV20-1; j_call: TRBJ2-1; cdr3_aa: CSAGTYEQFF; cdr3_nt: TGCAGTGCCGGGACCTATGAGCAGTTCTTC